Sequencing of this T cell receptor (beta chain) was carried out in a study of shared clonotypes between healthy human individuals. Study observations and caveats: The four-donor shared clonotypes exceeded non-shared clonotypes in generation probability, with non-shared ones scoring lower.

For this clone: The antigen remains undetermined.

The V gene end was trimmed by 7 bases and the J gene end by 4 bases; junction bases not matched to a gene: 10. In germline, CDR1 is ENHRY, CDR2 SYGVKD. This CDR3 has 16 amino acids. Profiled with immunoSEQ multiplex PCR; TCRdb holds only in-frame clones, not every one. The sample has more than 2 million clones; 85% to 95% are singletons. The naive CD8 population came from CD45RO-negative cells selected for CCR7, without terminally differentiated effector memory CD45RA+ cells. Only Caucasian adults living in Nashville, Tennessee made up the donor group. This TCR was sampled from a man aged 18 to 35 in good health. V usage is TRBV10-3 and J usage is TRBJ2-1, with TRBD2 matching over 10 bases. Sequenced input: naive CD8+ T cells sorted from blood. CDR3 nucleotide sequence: TGTGCCATCAAACCCTCTAGCGGGAGTCGGTACAATGAGCAGTTCTTC. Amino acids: CAIKPSSGSRYNEQFF.